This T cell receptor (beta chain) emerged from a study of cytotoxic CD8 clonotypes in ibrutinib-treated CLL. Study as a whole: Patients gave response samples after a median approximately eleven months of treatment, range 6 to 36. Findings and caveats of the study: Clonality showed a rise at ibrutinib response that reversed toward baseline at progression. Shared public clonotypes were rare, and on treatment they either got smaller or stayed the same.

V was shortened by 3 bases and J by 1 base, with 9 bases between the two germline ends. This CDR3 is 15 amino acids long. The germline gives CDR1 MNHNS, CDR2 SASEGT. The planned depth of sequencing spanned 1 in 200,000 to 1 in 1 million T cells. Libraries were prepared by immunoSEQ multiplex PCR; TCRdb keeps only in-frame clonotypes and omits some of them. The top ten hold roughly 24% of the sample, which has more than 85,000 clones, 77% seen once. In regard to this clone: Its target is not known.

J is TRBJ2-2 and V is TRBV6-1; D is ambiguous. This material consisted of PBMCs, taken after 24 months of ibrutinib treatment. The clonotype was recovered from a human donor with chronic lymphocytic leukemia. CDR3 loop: CASSEDRVNTGELFF. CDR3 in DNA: TGTGCCAGCAGTGAGGATAGGGTGAACACCGGGGAGCTGTTTTTT.